This is a list of T cell receptor beta chains from one sample in a study of OX40 agonist ivuxolimab in advanced cancers. Measured with immunoSEQ multiplex PCR; TCRdb has only the in-frame clones, and not every one. The table records 60,000 to 65,000 clones, approximately 90% of them present only once. The input for sequencing was CD4+ or CD8+ T cells sorted from blood, taken in a trial of the OX40 agonist ivuxolimab. The receptors shown here come from an adult with an advanced solid tumor such as melanoma, head and neck, liver or kidney cancer. Both conserved end residues are part of each CDR3. A D gene is named only where the DNA matches it firmly. Not all rows give a size; the values are once, few, many and, for expanded clones, a class.

abundance: NA
v_gene: TRBV10-3
j_gene: TRBJ2-2
d_gene: TRBD2
CDR3aa: CAISESGISGISTGELFF
CDR3nt: TGTGCCATCAGTGAGTCGGGGATTAGCGGGATCAGCACCGGGGAGCTGTTTTTT

abundance: NA
v_gene: TRBV9
j_gene: TRBJ2-1
d_gene: TRBD2
CDR3aa: CASSAAPTSGFTYNEQFF
CDR3nt: TGTGCCAGCAGCGCGGCTCCGACTAGCGGGTTCACCTACAATGAGCAGTTCTTC

abundance: NA
v_gene: TRBV4-1
j_gene: TRBJ2-7
d_gene: NA
CDR3aa: CASSPREASSYEQYF
CDR3nt: TGCGCCAGCAGCCCTAGGGAGGCGTCCTCCTACGAGCAGTACTTC

abundance: NA
v_gene: TRBV10-3
j_gene: TRBJ2-1
d_gene: TRBD1
CDR3aa: CAISVEGANEQFF
CDR3nt: TGTGCCATCAGTGTTGAGGGGGCCAATGAGCAGTTCTTC

abundance: once
v_gene: TRBV28
j_gene: TRBJ1-2
d_gene: TRBD1
CDR3aa: CASRAAGTGGANYGYTF
CDR3nt: TGTGCCAGCAGGGCTGCCGGGACAGGGGGCGCAAACTATGGCTACACCTTC

abundance: NA
v_gene: TRBV30
j_gene: TRBJ2-1
d_gene: TRBD2
CDR3aa: CAWRPGLAASYNEQFF
CDR3nt: TGTGCCTGGAGACCAGGACTAGCGGCCTCCTACAATGAGCAGTTCTTC

abundance: NA
v_gene: TRBV10-3
j_gene: TRBJ2-7
d_gene: TRBD1
CDR3aa: CAISPGQGAYPSYEQYF
CDR3nt: TGTGCCATCAGTCCGGGACAGGGAGCATACCCTTCCTACGAGCAGTACTTC

abundance: NA
v_gene: TRBV4-3
j_gene: TRBJ2-2
d_gene: TRBD2
CDR3aa: CASSQGTSGYTGELFF
CDR3nt: TGCGCCAGCAGCCAAGGGACTAGCGGGTACACCGGGGAGCTGTTTTTT

abundance: NA
v_gene: TRBV7-9
j_gene: TRBJ1-1
d_gene: NA
CDR3aa: CASSLDGMNTEAFF
CDR3nt: TGTGCCAGCAGCTTAGATGGAATGAACACTGAAGCTTTCTTT

abundance: NA
v_gene: TRBV5-1
j_gene: TRBJ2-7
d_gene: TRBD2
CDR3aa: CASNPGTSDSYEQYF
CDR3nt: TGCGCCAGCAATCCTGGGACTAGCGACTCCTACGAGCAGTACTTC

abundance: NA
v_gene: TRBV5-6
j_gene: TRBJ1-5
d_gene: NA
CDR3aa: CASSTSGGSNQPQHF
CDR3nt: TGTGCCAGCAGCACTTCCGGGGGGAGCAATCAGCCCCAGCATTTT

abundance: NA
v_gene: TRBV11-3
j_gene: TRBJ2-3
d_gene: TRBD2
CDR3aa: CASSKRTSGSTDTQYF
CDR3nt: TGTGCCAGCAGCAAAAGGACTAGCGGGAGCACTGATACGCAGTATTTT

abundance: NA
v_gene: TRBV29-1
j_gene: TRBJ1-3
d_gene: NA
CDR3aa: CSVLQQAFSGNTIYF
CDR3nt: TGCAGCGTCCTACAACAGGCCTTCTCTGGAAACACCATATATTTT

abundance: NA
v_gene: TRBV10-3
j_gene: TRBJ1-2
d_gene: NA
CDR3aa: CAISESRTYVHGYTF
CDR3nt: TGTGCCATCAGTGAATCCAGGACTTACGTACATGGCTACACCTTC

abundance: once
v_gene: TRBV19
j_gene: TRBJ2-1
d_gene: NA
CDR3aa: CASSPSGSGNEQFF
CDR3nt: TGTGCCAGTAGCCCCTCCGGGAGTGGGAATGAGCAGTTCTTC

abundance: NA
v_gene: TRBV5-6
j_gene: TRBJ1-2
d_gene: NA
CDR3aa: CASSFPWTENYGYTF
CDR3nt: TGTGCCAGCAGCTTCCCGTGGACGGAGAACTATGGCTACACCTTC

abundance: NA
v_gene: TRBV11-3
j_gene: TRBJ2-1
d_gene: TRBD2
CDR3aa: CASSLGVTSGRGEQFF
CDR3nt: TGTGCCAGCAGCTTAGGGGTGACTAGCGGGAGAGGTGAGCAGTTCTTC

abundance: NA
v_gene: TRBV5-4
j_gene: TRBJ2-3
d_gene: TRBD1
CDR3aa: CASSADRGRTDTQYF
CDR3nt: TGTGCCAGCAGCGCTGACAGGGGTCGCACAGATACGCAGTATTTT

abundance: once
v_gene: TRBV7-2
j_gene: TRBJ2-7
d_gene: NA
CDR3aa: CASSLNFYEQYF
CDR3nt: TGTGCCAGCAGCTTAAACTTCTACGAGCAGTACTTC

abundance: NA
v_gene: TRBV9
j_gene: TRBJ2-1
d_gene: TRBD2
CDR3aa: CASSVSGNSYNEQFF
CDR3nt: TGTGCCAGCAGCGTAAGCGGGAACTCCTACAATGAGCAGTTCTTC

abundance: NA
v_gene: TRBV10-3
j_gene: TRBJ2-5
d_gene: NA
CDR3aa: CAISEGGGEETQYF
CDR3nt: TGTGCCATCAGTGAAGGGGGGGGCGAGGAGACCCAGTACTTC

abundance: NA
v_gene: TRBV29-1
j_gene: TRBJ1-2
d_gene: NA
CDR3aa: CSVRRRTTNYGYTF
CDR3nt: TGCAGCGTCCGACGGCGGACAACAAACTATGGCTACACCTTC

abundance: NA
v_gene: TRBV10-3
j_gene: TRBJ2-7
d_gene: NA
CDR3aa: CAIRNTSAGYEQYF
CDR3nt: TGTGCCATCAGGAACACGAGTGCCGGGTACGAGCAGTACTTC

abundance: NA
v_gene: TRBV10-1
j_gene: TRBJ2-7
d_gene: TRBD2
CDR3aa: CASGGSSYEQYF
CDR3nt: TGCGCCAGCGGCGGGAGTTCCTACGAGCAGTACTTC

abundance: few
v_gene: TRBV12-5
j_gene: TRBJ2-3
d_gene: NA
CDR3aa: CASGWSPSTDTQYF
CDR3nt: TGTGCTAGTGGTTGGAGTCCTAGCACAGATACGCAGTATTTT

abundance: NA
v_gene: TRBV28
j_gene: TRBJ2-1
d_gene: NA
CDR3aa: CASRDTGYNEQFF
CDR3nt: TGTGCCAGCAGGGACACAGGGTACAATGAGCAGTTCTTC

abundance: few
v_gene: TRBV5-1
j_gene: TRBJ2-7
d_gene: NA
CDR3aa: CASSLNTNGYEQYF
CDR3nt: TGCGCCAGCAGCCTAAACACTAACGGCTACGAGCAGTACTTC

abundance: NA
v_gene: TRBV27
j_gene: TRBJ2-5
d_gene: NA
CDR3aa: CASSLAPQETQYF
CDR3nt: TGTGCCAGCAGTTTAGCCCCACAAGAGACCCAGTACTTC

abundance: NA
v_gene: TRBV27
j_gene: TRBJ2-7
d_gene: TRBD1
CDR3aa: CASSYGTGTYEQYF
CDR3nt: TGTGCCAGCAGTTACGGGACAGGGACCTACGAGCAGTACTTC

abundance: NA
v_gene: TRBV9
j_gene: TRBJ2-3
d_gene: NA
CDR3aa: CASSVDRDTDTQYF
CDR3nt: TGTGCCAGCAGCGTAGACAGGGATACAGATACGCAGTATTTT

abundance: NA
v_gene: TRBV11-2
j_gene: TRBJ2-1
d_gene: NA
CDR3aa: CASSLDLGRQHNEQFF
CDR3nt: TGTGCCAGCAGCTTAGATTTAGGCCGGCAGCACAATGAGCAGTTCTTC

abundance: NA
v_gene: TRBV6-1
j_gene: TRBJ1-1
d_gene: TRBD1
CDR3aa: CASSANRGRPEAFF
CDR3nt: TGTGCCAGCAGCGCTAACAGGGGTCGGCCTGAAGCTTTCTTT

abundance: once
v_gene: TRBV18
j_gene: TRBJ2-7
d_gene: TRBD2
CDR3aa: CASSQLAGEGSYEQYF
CDR3nt: TGTGCCAGCTCACAACTAGCGGGAGAGGGGTCCTACGAGCAGTACTTC

abundance: NA
v_gene: TRBV11-2
j_gene: TRBJ1-4
d_gene: NA
CDR3aa: CASSLGGQVYEKLFF
CDR3nt: TGTGCCAGCAGCTTAGGGGGGCAGGTTTATGAAAAACTGTTTTTT

abundance: NA
v_gene: TRBV27
j_gene: TRBJ2-7
d_gene: NA
CDR3aa: CASRRPQIQGTYEQYF
CDR3nt: TGTGCCAGCAGGCGCCCCCAAATACAGGGTACCTACGAGCAGTACTTC

abundance: NA
v_gene: TRBV15
j_gene: TRBJ1-1
d_gene: NA
CDR3aa: CATSPLVDTEAFF
CDR3nt: TGTGCCACCAGCCCTTTGGTGGACACTGAAGCTTTCTTT

abundance: NA
v_gene: TRBV5-1
j_gene: TRBJ2-3
d_gene: TRBD2
CDR3aa: CASSRPLLAVTDTQYF
CDR3nt: TGCGCCAGCAGCCGACCTCTTCTAGCGGTCACAGATACGCAGTATTTT

abundance: once
v_gene: TRBV5-6
j_gene: TRBJ2-1
d_gene: NA
CDR3aa: CASRGGNGVAYNEQFF
CDR3nt: TGTGCCAGCAGAGGGGGGAACGGTGTGGCCTACAATGAGCAGTTCTTC

abundance: NA
v_gene: TRBV5-8
j_gene: TRBJ1-2
d_gene: NA
CDR3aa: CASSLAGEYGYTF
CDR3nt: TGTGCCAGCAGCTTGGCAGGGGAGTATGGCTACACCTTC

abundance: NA
v_gene: TRBV7-9
j_gene: TRBJ2-1
d_gene: TRBD2
CDR3aa: CASSPLDSGRVEQFF
CDR3nt: TGTGCCAGCAGCCCCTTGGATAGCGGGAGGGTTGAGCAGTTCTTC

abundance: NA
v_gene: TRBV7-2
j_gene: TRBJ2-7
d_gene: NA
CDR3aa: CASSLNSYEQYF
CDR3nt: TGTGCCAGCAGCTTGAACAGCTACGAGCAGTACTTC

abundance: NA
v_gene: TRBV14
j_gene: TRBJ2-5
d_gene: TRBD1
CDR3aa: CASSQVLGQGGAQYF
CDR3nt: TGTGCCAGCAGCCAAGTTTTGGGACAGGGAGGAGCCCAGTACTTC

abundance: NA
v_gene: TRBV7-9
j_gene: TRBJ2-7
d_gene: NA
CDR3aa: CASSLDSFSYEQYF
CDR3nt: TGTGCCAGCAGCTTAGACAGCTTCTCCTACGAGCAGTACTTC

abundance: NA
v_gene: TRBV10-3
j_gene: TRBJ2-7
d_gene: TRBD2
CDR3aa: CAISEEVAGSYEQYF
CDR3nt: TGTGCCATCAGTGAGGAGGTAGCGGGATCCTACGAGCAGTACTTC

abundance: NA
v_gene: TRBV4-1
j_gene: TRBJ1-5
d_gene: TRBD1
CDR3aa: CASSQTGGFQPQHF
CDR3nt: TGCGCCAGCAGCCAGACAGGGGGCTTTCAGCCCCAGCATTTT

abundance: once
v_gene: TRBV6-5
j_gene: TRBJ1-2
d_gene: NA
CDR3aa: CASSDRIYGYTF
CDR3nt: TGTGCCAGCAGTGACAGAATCTATGGCTACACCTTC

abundance: NA
v_gene: TRBV7-7
j_gene: TRBJ2-7
d_gene: TRBD1
CDR3aa: CASSLGTGGEQYF
CDR3nt: TGTGCCAGCAGCTTGGGAACAGGGGGCGAGCAGTACTTC

abundance: NA
v_gene: TRBV30
j_gene: TRBJ2-7
d_gene: TRBD2
CDR3aa: CAWTSGSHEQYF
CDR3nt: TGTGCCTGGACTAGCGGGTCCCACGAGCAGTACTTC

abundance: NA
v_gene: TRBV19
j_gene: TRBJ2-7
d_gene: NA
CDR3aa: CASRPRRAQTFEQYF
CDR3nt: TGTGCCAGTAGACCCCGCAGGGCTCAAACTTTCGAGCAGTACTTC

abundance: few
v_gene: TRBV19
j_gene: TRBJ2-2
d_gene: TRBD2
CDR3aa: CASRGLAGVGGELFF
CDR3nt: TGTGCCAGTAGAGGACTAGCGGGAGTAGGCGGGGAGCTGTTTTTT

abundance: NA
v_gene: TRBV19
j_gene: TRBJ1-5
d_gene: NA
CDR3aa: CASSIARGSGPQHF
CDR3nt: TGTGCCAGTAGTATAGCGCGAGGGTCGGGGCCCCAGCATTTT

abundance: NA
v_gene: TRBV7-8
j_gene: TRBJ1-4
d_gene: TRBD1
CDR3aa: CASSRSWPGQPNEKLFF
CDR3nt: TGTGCCAGCAGCCGTAGTTGGCCGGGACAGCCTAATGAAAAACTGTTTTTT

abundance: few
v_gene: TRBV27
j_gene: TRBJ1-4
d_gene: NA
CDR3aa: CASSLLRARKEKLFF
CDR3nt: TGTGCCAGCAGTTTGCTCCGGGCGAGGAAGGAAAAACTGTTTTTT

abundance: NA
v_gene: TRBV4-1
j_gene: TRBJ1-2
d_gene: NA
CDR3aa: CASSQETGRGYTF
CDR3nt: TGCGCCAGCAGCCAGGAAACAGGTCGTGGCTACACCTTC

abundance: NA
v_gene: TRBV5-1
j_gene: TRBJ2-3
d_gene: TRBD2
CDR3aa: CASSSSGGPTDTQYF
CDR3nt: TGCGCCAGCAGCTCATCGGGAGGGCCCACAGATACGCAGTATTTT

abundance: NA
v_gene: TRBV5-4
j_gene: TRBJ2-3
d_gene: NA
CDR3aa: CASSFRLQSTDTQYF
CDR3nt: TGTGCCAGCAGCTTTCGACTGCAAAGCACAGATACGCAGTATTTT

abundance: NA
v_gene: TRBV7-2
j_gene: TRBJ1-5
d_gene: NA
CDR3aa: CASSSGYFANQPQHF
CDR3nt: TGTGCCAGCAGCTCCGGATATTTCGCTAATCAGCCCCAGCATTTT

abundance: NA
v_gene: TRBV2
j_gene: TRBJ1-3
d_gene: NA
CDR3aa: CASSARGNNGNTIYF
CDR3nt: TGTGCCAGCAGTGCTCGGGGGAATAATGGAAACACCATATATTTT

abundance: NA
v_gene: TRBV11-3
j_gene: TRBJ2-2
d_gene: NA
CDR3aa: CASLSGGTNTGELFF
CDR3nt: TGTGCCAGCCTGTCTGGGGGGACTAACACCGGGGAGCTGTTTTTT

abundance: once
v_gene: TRBV10-2
j_gene: TRBJ1-5
d_gene: NA
CDR3aa: CASIGRDDQPQHF
CDR3nt: TGCGCCAGCATCGGCAGGGATGATCAGCCCCAGCATTTT